This TCR beta chain was captured in a study of monozygotic twins with inflammatory bowel disease. Overall study findings and caveats: Repertoire similarity was not found to differ between concordant and discordant twins, possibly from limited power. Patients with IBD had less TCRbeta diversity (inverse Simpson) than their healthy co-twins.

On this clonotype: The antigen remains undetermined.

Germline CDR1 is DFQATT and CDR2 is SNEGSKA (reference sequence). This CDR3 is 13 amino acids long. Each UMI harboured a 6-nucleotide sample barcode and was appended via template switching. TCRdb reanalyzed the 5' RACE reads, giving one entry per CDR3 protein sequence and no DNA. This sample lists 300,000 to 400,000 distinct CDR3 sequences; its ten largest clones have over 2%. The clonotype was recovered from a human donor with ulcerative colitis or Crohn's disease, or a healthy co-twin of an affected twin (not recorded which). Sequencing was carried out using blood. This sequence joins TRBV20-1 and TRBJ1-2. The CDR3 reads CSASSTEAYGYTF.